Below, 8 T cell receptor beta chains from the same sample are listed, as sequenced in a study of blood T cell repertoires in COVID-19. The repertoire was sequenced with immunoSEQ multiplex PCR; TCRdb's copy has only in-frame clones and lacks some. This sample has roughly 400,000 clones, with more than 70% found just once. The sample consisted of PBMCs or T cells enriched from blood (not recorded which). The source is a young woman who had been exposed to COVID-19.

CDR3: CASSLRVPSSYEQYF. The CDR3 coding sequence is TGTGCCAGCAGTCTCAGGGTCCCGAGCTCCTACGAGCAGTACTTC. The chain employs TRBV28 and TRBJ2-7; tentatively, D is TRBD1 (5 bases). Trimming removed 5 bases at V and 0 bases at J, with 14 bases between. The CDR3 is made up of 15 amino acids. Germline CDR1 MDHEN, CDR2 SYDVKM.

The chain employs TRBV5-4 and TRBJ2-1, with 9 bases lining up with TRBD1. Germline trimming cut 3 bases from V and 2 bases from J; bases unmatched to any gene: 6. The CDR3 loop spans 16 amino acids. The germline gives CDR1 SGHNT, CDR2 YYREEE (reference sequence). CDR3 coding DNA: TGTGCCAGCAGCTGGAGGACAGGGGCCCCCTACAATGAGCAGTTCTTC. Its translation: CASSWRTGAPYNEQFF.

This clone was picked up a small number of times. This chain links TRBV7-2 with TRBJ2-7; D perhaps matches TRBD1 (6 bases). The germline V and J ends were trimmed by 2 bases and 0 bases, with 8 bases remaining between them. CDR3 length: 14 amino acids. CDR1 SGHTA and CDR2 FQGNSA come from the germline V gene. CDR3 DNA sequence: TGTGCCAGCAGCTTACTGGGACACTCCTACGAGCAGTACTTC. It specifies CASSLLGHSYEQYF.

The J gene is TRBJ2-7, the V gene TRBV9; TRBD2 might be the D (6 bases). The germline CDR1 and CDR2 sequences are SGDLS and YYNGEE. CDR3 length: 14 residues. Trimming took off 1 base at V and 2 bases at J, with 10 bases between the two ends. The CDR3 sequence: CASSVTAGTYEQYF. CDR3 nucleotide sequence: TGTGCCAGCAGCGTAACGGCGGGGACCTACGAGCAGTACTTC.

This clone was counted between two and nine times. The chain carries TRBV5-1 and TRBJ1-2; 8 positions agree with TRBD1. This CDR3 has 14 amino acids. CDR1 is SGHRS, CDR2 YFSETQ, per germline. J was trimmed by 4 bases and V by 4 bases; bases with no gene match: 6. Here the CDR3 DNA reads TGCGCCAGCAGCCGCACCGGACAGGGCTATGGCTACACCTTC. As protein: CASSRTGQGYGYTF.

This chain joins TRBV2 and TRBJ1-2; tentative D call: TRBD1 (6 bases). Trimming took off 6 bases at V and 4 bases at J, with 21 bases between the two ends. The CDR3 has 16 residues. Germline V gene sequence: CDR1 SNHLY, CDR2 FYNNEI. The CDR3 spells CASSRGPDSFLYGYTF. CDR3 DNA: TGTGCCAGCAGCCGCGGACCGGACAGCTTCCTCTATGGCTACACCTTC. Supplemented by reference TRBV2 and TRBJ1-2, the full variable domain reads EPEVTQTPSHQVTQMGQEVILRCVPISNHLYFYWYRQILGQKVEFLVSFYNNEISEKSEIFDDQFSVERPDGSNFTLKIRSTKLEDSAMYFCASSRGPDSFLYGYTFGSGTRLTVV.

The rearrangement links TRBV9 to TRBJ1-4, with D possibly being TRBD1 (6 bases). Trimming removed 4 bases from V and 8 bases from J, with 15 bases in between. CDR1 SGDLS and CDR2 YYNGEE come from the germline V gene. The CDR3 is 14 amino acids. The CDR3 protein is CASSQGGGGEKLFF. The CDR3 coding sequence is TGTGCCAGCAGCCAAGGGGGGGGCGGCGAAAAACTGTTTTTT.

V usage is TRBV5-1 and J usage is TRBJ1-6, with TRBD1 matching 8 bases. CDR1 SGHRS and CDR2 YFSETQ come from the germline V gene. The V and J ends lost 0 bases and 9 bases, in that order; junction bases with no gene match: 5. The CDR3 is made up of 15 amino acids. CDR3 residues: CASSLGQGAGSPLHF. DNA of the CDR3: TGCGCCAGCAGCTTGGGGCAGGGGGCAGGTTCACCCCTCCACTTT.